Following are 8 T cell receptor beta chains from one sample sequenced in a study of T-cell memory formation after mild COVID-19. TCRdb independently ran MiXCR on the 5' RACE reads; one entry per CDR3 protein. The data contain 300,000 to 350,000 distinct CDR3 sequences, roughly 19% of them singletons. The sample was PBMCs or a T cell subset sorted from them (not recorded which). All receptors come from a man between 18 and 29 years old who had mild COVID-19 (a few samples of this study predate the infection). Cell type and time point are not known.

This clonotype was seen a single time. The rearrangement joins TRBV11-2 to TRBJ1-1; 8 nucleotides match TRBD1. CDR1 is SGHAT and CDR2 is FQNNGV in the germline V gene. This CDR3 comprises 14 residues. J was trimmed by 7 bases and V by 5 bases; bases with no gene match: 9. CDR3 DNA sequence: TGTGCCAGCAGCCGGGACAGGCTCTCGGTTGAAGCTTTCTTT. It codes for CASSRDRLSVEAFF.

This clonotype was recorded many times. V gene TRBV18 combines with J gene TRBJ1-2, with TRBD1 as a possible D gene (6 bases). The CDR3 is made up of 13 amino acids. Trimming left V 2 bases short and J 7 bases short, with 11 bases between. Germline V gene lookup returns CDR1 KGHSH and CDR2 LQKENI. CDR3 nucleotide sequence: TGTGCCAGCTCACCAGGGGGGGCTGGTGGCTACACCTTC. It encodes CASSPGGAGGYTF.

This clonotype was seen ten or more times. The rearrangement links TRBV5-1 to TRBJ2-6; D not certain. Germline loops: CDR1 SGHRS, CDR2 YFSETQ. The CDR3 covers 14 residues. V was cut by 6 bases and J by 0 bases, with 7 bases left in between. CDR3: CASNPISGANVLTF. The CDR3 nucleotides read TGCGCCAGCAACCCGATCTCTGGGGCCAACGTCCTGACTTTC.

In this sample, this clonotype turned up a few times. The chain carries TRBV5-6 and TRBJ2-7; TRBD1 aligns across 11 bases. The CDR3 is 15 residues long. Germline trimming cut 4 bases from V and 5 bases from J; bases unmatched to any gene: 8. Germline V gene lookup returns CDR1 SGHDT and CDR2 YYEEEE. CDR3 residues: CASSDGQGAWDEQYF. As DNA, the CDR3 is TGTGCCAGCAGCGATGGACAGGGGGCATGGGACGAGCAGTACTTC.

In its sample, this clonotype was seen a few times. This chain uses TRBV5-1 with TRBJ2-5; D ambiguous. V was pared by 2 bases and J by 4 bases, with 12 bases between. CDR3 size: 14 residues. Germline CDR1 SGHRS, CDR2 YFSETQ. DNA of the CDR3: TGCGCCAGCAGCTTACAGACCGAAGGAGAGACCCAGTACTTC. Protein: CASSLQTEGETQYF.

The V gene is TRBV7-2, the J gene TRBJ1-2; D unclear. This CDR3 region has 18 residues. V was shortened by 5 bases and J by 5 bases, with 27 bases between the two germline ends. Germline CDR1 SGHTA, CDR2 FQGNSA. DNA of the CDR3: TGTGCCAGCAGCCCACCGAGTAGCTTTGGCTCCACCACTTATGGCTACACCTTC. It encodes CASSPPSSFGSTTYGYTF.

The rearrangement joins TRBV24-1 to TRBJ2-1; the D is unclear. Per the germline V gene, CDR1 is KGHDR and CDR2 is SFDVKD. The CDR3 length is 12 residues. V lost 4 bases and J 0 bases, leaving 0 bases between the germline ends. In DNA form, the CDR3 reads TGTGCCACCAGTGACTCCTACAATGAGCAGTTCTTC. Amino acid sequence: CATSDSYNEQFF.

The genes are TRBV6-5 and TRBJ2-5; D possibly uses TRBD1 or TRBD2 (5 bases each). Trimming removed 3 bases from V and 0 bases from J, with 8 bases in between. The V gene's germline CDR1 is MNHEY and CDR2 SVGAGI. The CDR3 consists of 14 residues. This CDR3 is CASSYWGNQETQYF. The CDR3 nucleotides are TGTGCCAGCAGTTATTGGGGGAACCAAGAGACCCAGTACTTC.